These 15 T cell receptor beta chains were sequenced from one sample in a study of shared clonotypes between healthy human individuals. Only in-frame clones appear in the TCRdb table, and some are missing; sequencing was by immunoSEQ multiplex PCR. This table holds about 1 million clones, about four fifths found once. The specimen sequenced was memory CD4+ T cells from PBMCs. Subset indicated: CD45RA-negative fraction. The source is a man aged 18 to 29 in good health. Some clones in this sample may be carry-over from other donors' samples.

This rearrangement joins TRBV5-1 to TRBJ1-4, with D maybe TRBD1 (6 bases). V was cut by 4 bases and J by 3 bases, with 13 bases left in between. There are 15 residues in the CDR3. Germline V gene lookup returns CDR1 SGHRS and CDR2 YFSETQ. In nucleotides, the CDR3 is TGCGCCAGCAGCCCCACAGGGATAGCTAATGAAAAACTGTTTTTT. Protein: CASSPTGIANEKLFF.

The rearrangement links TRBV2 to TRBJ2-1; D uncertain. This CDR3 has 14 amino acids. Germline V gives CDR1 SNHLY, CDR2 FYNNEI. The V and J ends lost 7 bases and 9 bases respectively, with 19 bases between them. The CDR3 loop is CASKVERQSTEQFF. CDR3 nucleotide sequence: TGTGCCAGCAAAGTCGAGAGACAATCCACTGAGCAGTTCTTC.

The V and J genes are TRBV4-1 and TRBJ1-3, with D perhaps TRBD1 (6 bases). Germline CDR1 and CDR2: MGHRA and YSYEKL. Trimming pared 5 bases from V and 3 bases from J, leaving 8 bases between. The CDR3 runs to 13 residues. CDR3 region: CASSSGVGNTIYF. DNA for the CDR3: TGCGCCAGCAGCTCAGGGGTTGGAAACACCATATATTTT.

This chain links TRBV7-2 with TRBJ1-4, with no clear D. The germline V and J ends were trimmed by 4 bases and 2 bases, with 14 bases remaining between them. CDR3 length: 16 amino acids. CDR1 SGHTA and CDR2 FQGNSA come from the germline V gene. The CDR3 DNA sequence: TGTGCCAGCAGCTCCATTTCCCGCGCCACTAATGAAAAACTGTTTTTT. It specifies CASSSISRATNEKLFF.

This chain uses TRBV7-2 with TRBJ1-1; 7 nucleotides align to TRBD1. The V gene end was trimmed by 5 bases and the J gene end by 5 bases; junction bases not matched to a gene: 5. There are 13 residues in the CDR3. Germline CDR1 and CDR2: SGHTA and FQGNSA. The CDR3 coding sequence is TGTGCCAGCAGCCAAGCCAGGGGGACTGAAGCTTTCTTT. Translated: CASSQARGTEAFF.

This clone was detected only once. At the DNA level, this CDR3 is encoded by other sequences in the same sample as well. This chain joins TRBV28 and TRBJ1-5; no definite D call. Germline lookup yields CDR1 MDHEN and CDR2 SYDVKM. The length of the CDR3 is 13 residues. Between the trimmed V and J ends, which lost 1 base and 7 bases, there was a span of 8 bases. CDR3 in amino acids: CASSLSLRQPQHF. Here the CDR3 DNA reads TGTGCCAGCAGTTTATCGCTGAGACAGCCCCAGCATTTT.

The rearrangement joins TRBV30 to TRBJ1-2; no clear D gene. This CDR3 has 13 amino acids. V shed 0 bases and J shed 4 bases, with 9 bases lying between them. Germline V gene data show CDR1 as GTSNPN and CDR2 as SVGIG (reference sequence). The CDR3 DNA follows: TGTGCCTGGAGTGTATCTCTCGCCTATGGCTACACCTTC. Translation: CAWSVSLAYGYTF. Supplemented by reference TRBV30 and TRBJ1-2, the full variable domain reads SQTIHQWPATLVQPVGSPLSLECTVEGTSNPNLYWYRQAAGRGLQLLFYSVGIGQISSEVPQNLSASRPQDRQFILSSKKLLLSDSGFYLCAWSVSLAYGYTFGSGTRLTVV.

The chain couples TRBV28 to TRBJ2-7; D not resolved. Germline CDR1 and CDR2: MDHEN and SYDVKM. This CDR3 spans 14 amino acids. The V gene lost 3 bases and the J gene lost 3 bases, with 12 bases spanning the gap. The CDR3 region is CASSFPGLHYEQYF. CDR3 sequence (DNA): TGTGCCAGCAGTTTTCCCGGCCTCCACTACGAGCAGTACTTC.

Worth noting for this clone: The sample contains more than one DNA sequence encoding this CDR3. The V call is TRBV6-5, the J call TRBJ1-2; TRBD1 matches 7 bases. Germline V gives CDR1 MNHEY, CDR2 SVGAGI. The V gene end was trimmed by 5 bases and the J gene end by 0 bases; junction bases not matched to a gene: 3. The CDR3 is made up of 14 amino acids. The CDR3 DNA is TGTGCCAGCAGTCGACAGGGTTCTAACTATGGCTACACCTTC. Translated: CASSRQGSNYGYTF.

V and J are TRBV7-9 and TRBJ1-4, with D uncertain. The germline V gene encodes CDR1 SEHNR and CDR2 FQNEAQ (reference sequence). CDR3 size: 13 residues. V was shortened by 7 bases and J by 8 bases, with 14 bases between the two germline ends. The CDR3 protein is CASTPRAGEKLFF. The CDR3, as DNA: TGTGCCAGCACCCCGCGGGCTGGGGAAAAACTGTTTTTT.

CDR3 coding DNA: TGTGCCAGCAGCTTAGGCCTGGCCCAATACGAGCAGTACTTC. Protein product: CASSLGLAQYEQYF. The gene calls are TRBV7-2 and TRBJ2-7; D unresolved. CDR3 length: 14 residues. The germline CDR1 and CDR2 sequences are SGHTA and FQGNSA. With 1 base removed from V and 4 bases from J, the gap between germline ends came to 11 bases.

The rearrangement links TRBV7-8 to TRBJ1-4; D is uncertain. Germline values: CDR1 SGHVS, CDR2 FQNEAQ. The CDR3 covers 14 residues. The V and J ends lost 0 bases and 6 bases respectively, with 8 bases between them. The CDR3 nucleotides read TGTGCCAGCAGCTTAGCCGTTGTGGATGAAAAACTGTTTTTT. Protein sequence: CASSLAVVDEKLFF. Variable domain in full (rest from reference TRBV7-8 and TRBJ1-4): GAGVSQSPRYKVAKRGQDVALRCDPISGHVSLFWYQQALGQGPEFLTYFQNEAQLDKSGLPSDRFFAERPEGSVSTLKIQRTQQEDSAVYLCASSLAVVDEKLFFGSGTQLSVL.

The CDR3: CASSFSFGRGPYEQYF. Here the CDR3 DNA reads TGTGCCAGCAGTTTTAGTTTCGGCAGGGGGCCCTACGAGCAGTACTTC. This chain joins TRBV28 and TRBJ2-7; 8 bases align to TRBD1. The CDR3 length is 16 residues. The germline V gene encodes CDR1 MDHEN and CDR2 SYDVKM. With 3 bases clipped from V and 2 bases from J, the junction kept 9 bases outside the gene matches.

This rearrangement joins TRBV30 to TRBJ2-6, with 7 nucleotides matching TRBD1. V shed 5 bases, J shed 0 bases, and the junction held 1 base outside the gene matches. This CDR3 comprises 14 residues. The germline gives CDR1 GTSNPN, CDR2 SVGIG (reference sequence). The CDR3 spells CAWDRASGANVLTF. CDR3 nucleotides: TGTGCCTGGGACAGGGCCTCTGGGGCCAACGTCCTGACTTTC.

The rearrangement links TRBV6-1 to TRBJ2-1; 13 bases fit TRBD2. J lost 8 bases, V lost 10 bases, and 5 bases had no gene match. Germline V gene data show CDR1 as MNHNS and CDR2 as SASEGT. The CDR3 sequence is 13 residues long. CDR3 DNA sequence: TGTGCCATTGGACTAGCGGGAGTCTATGAGCAGTTCTTC. It is translated as CAIGLAGVYEQFF.